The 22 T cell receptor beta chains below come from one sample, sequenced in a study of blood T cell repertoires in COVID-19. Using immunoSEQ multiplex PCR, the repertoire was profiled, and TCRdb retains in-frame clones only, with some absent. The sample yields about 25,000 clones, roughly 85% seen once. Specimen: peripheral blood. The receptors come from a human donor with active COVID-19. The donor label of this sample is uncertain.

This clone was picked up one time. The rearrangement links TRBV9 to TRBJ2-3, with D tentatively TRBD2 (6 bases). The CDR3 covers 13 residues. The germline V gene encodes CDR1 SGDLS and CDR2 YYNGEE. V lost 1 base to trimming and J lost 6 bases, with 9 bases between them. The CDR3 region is CASSVRGADTQYF. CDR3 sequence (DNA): TGTGCCAGCAGCGTACGCGGGGCCGATACGCAGTATTTT.

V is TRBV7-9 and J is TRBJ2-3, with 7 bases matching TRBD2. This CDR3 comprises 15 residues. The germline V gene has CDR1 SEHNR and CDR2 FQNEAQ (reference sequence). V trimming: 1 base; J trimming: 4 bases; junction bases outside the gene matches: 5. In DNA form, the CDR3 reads TGTGCCAGCAGCTTAGATCTAGCGGTTGCAGATACGCAGTATTTT. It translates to CASSLDLAVADTQYF.

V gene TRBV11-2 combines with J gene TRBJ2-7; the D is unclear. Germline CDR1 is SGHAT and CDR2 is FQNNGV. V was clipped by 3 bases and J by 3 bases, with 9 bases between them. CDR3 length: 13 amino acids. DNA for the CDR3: TGTGCCAGCAGCTTTAACACAGTCTACGAGCAGTACTTC. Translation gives CASSFNTVYEQYF. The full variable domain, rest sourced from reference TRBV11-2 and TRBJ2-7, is EAGVAQSPRYKIIEKRQSVAFWCNPISGHATLYWYQQILGQGPKLLIQFQNNGVVDDSQLPKDRFSAERLKGVDSTLKIQPAKLEDSAVYLCASSFNTVYEQYFGPGTRLTVT.

The CDR3 spells CASSPKLAGEETQYF. The CDR3 nucleotides read TGTGCCAGCAGTCCCAAACTAGCGGGAGAGGAGACCCAGTACTTC. The chain has TRBV27 and TRBJ2-5; 11 bases match TRBD2. This CDR3 comprises 15 residues. Germline CDR1 and CDR2: MNHEY and SMNVEV (reference sequence). With V trimmed by 5 bases and J by 5 bases, 7 bases remained unmatched.

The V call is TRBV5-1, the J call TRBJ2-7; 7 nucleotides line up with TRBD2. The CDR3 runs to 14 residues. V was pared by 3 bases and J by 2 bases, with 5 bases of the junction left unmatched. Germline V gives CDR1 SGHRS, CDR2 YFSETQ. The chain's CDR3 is CASSWGAGAYEQYF. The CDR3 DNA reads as TGCGCCAGCAGCTGGGGTGCGGGAGCCTACGAGCAGTACTTC.

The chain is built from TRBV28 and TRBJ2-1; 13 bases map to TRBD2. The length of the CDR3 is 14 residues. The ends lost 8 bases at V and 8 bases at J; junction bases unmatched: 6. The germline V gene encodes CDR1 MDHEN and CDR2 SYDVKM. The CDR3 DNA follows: TGTGCCAGCCTGGGACTAGCGGGAAGCGATGAGCAGTTCTTC. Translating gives CASLGLAGSDEQFF.

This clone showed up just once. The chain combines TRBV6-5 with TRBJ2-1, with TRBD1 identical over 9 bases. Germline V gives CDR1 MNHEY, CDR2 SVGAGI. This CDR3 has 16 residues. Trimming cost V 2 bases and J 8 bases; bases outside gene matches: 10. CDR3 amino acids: CASSYLRQGGKDEQFF. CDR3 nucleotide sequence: TGTGCCAGCAGTTACCTCCGACAGGGGGGTAAGGATGAGCAGTTCTTC.

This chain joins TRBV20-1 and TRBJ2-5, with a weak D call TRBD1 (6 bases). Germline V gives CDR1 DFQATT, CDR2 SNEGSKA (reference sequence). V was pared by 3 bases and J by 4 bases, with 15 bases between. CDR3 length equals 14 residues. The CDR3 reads CSASVGAPVETQYF. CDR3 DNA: TGCAGTGCTAGTGTGGGGGCCCCTGTAGAGACCCAGTACTTC.

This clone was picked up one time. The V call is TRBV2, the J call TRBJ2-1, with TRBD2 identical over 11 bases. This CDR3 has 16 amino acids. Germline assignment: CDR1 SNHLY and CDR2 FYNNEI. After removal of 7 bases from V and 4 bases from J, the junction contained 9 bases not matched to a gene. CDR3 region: CASTPWGTSGYNEQFF. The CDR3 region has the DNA TGTGCCAGCACCCCTTGGGGGACTAGCGGTTACAATGAGCAGTTCTTC. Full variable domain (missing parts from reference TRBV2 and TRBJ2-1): EPEVTQTPSHQVTQMGQEVILRCVPISNHLYFYWYRQILGQKVEFLVSFYNNEISEKSEIFDDQFSVERPDGSNFTLKIRSTKLEDSAMYFCASTPWGTSGYNEQFFGPGTRLTVL.

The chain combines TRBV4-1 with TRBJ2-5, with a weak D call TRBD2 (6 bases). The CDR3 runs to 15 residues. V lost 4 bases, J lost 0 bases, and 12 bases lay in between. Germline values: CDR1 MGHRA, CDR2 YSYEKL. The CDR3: CASSPRASDQETQYF. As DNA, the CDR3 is TGCGCCAGCAGCCCCCGTGCTAGCGACCAAGAGACCCAGTACTTC.

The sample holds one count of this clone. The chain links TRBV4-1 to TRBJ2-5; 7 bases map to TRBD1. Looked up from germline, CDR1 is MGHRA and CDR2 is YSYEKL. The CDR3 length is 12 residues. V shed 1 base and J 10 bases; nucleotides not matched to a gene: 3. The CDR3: CASSQGQGDQYF. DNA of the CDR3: TGCGCCAGCAGCCAAGGACAGGGTGACCAGTACTTC.

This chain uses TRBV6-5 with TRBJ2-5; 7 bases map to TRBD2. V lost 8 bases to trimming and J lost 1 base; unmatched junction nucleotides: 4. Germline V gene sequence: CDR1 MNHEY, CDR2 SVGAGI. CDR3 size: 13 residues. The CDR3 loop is CASRERGQETQYF. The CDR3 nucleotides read TGTGCCAGCCGGGAGCGGGGCCAAGAGACCCAGTACTTC.

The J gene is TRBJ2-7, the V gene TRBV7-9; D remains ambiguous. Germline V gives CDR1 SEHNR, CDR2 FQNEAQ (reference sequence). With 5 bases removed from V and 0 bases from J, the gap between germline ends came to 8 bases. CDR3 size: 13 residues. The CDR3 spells CASSPTSSYEQYF. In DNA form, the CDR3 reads TGTGCCAGCAGCCCAACAAGCTCCTACGAGCAGTACTTC.

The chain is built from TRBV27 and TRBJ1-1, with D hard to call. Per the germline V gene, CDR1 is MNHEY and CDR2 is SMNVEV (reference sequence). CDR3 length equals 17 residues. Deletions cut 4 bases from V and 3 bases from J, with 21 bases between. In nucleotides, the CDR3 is TGTGCCAGCAGTTATGGGCGGACGGACCGGGAGGACACTGAAGCTTTCTTT. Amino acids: CASSYGRTDREDTEAFF.

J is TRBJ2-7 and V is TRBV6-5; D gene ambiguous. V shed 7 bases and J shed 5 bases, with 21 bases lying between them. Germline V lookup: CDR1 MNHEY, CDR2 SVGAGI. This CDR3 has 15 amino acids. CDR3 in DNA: TGTGCCAGCACTAAGTCCCACAGCCATCAGGACGAGCAGTACTTC. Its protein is CASTKSHSHQDEQYF.

CDR3: CASSNAASYEQYF. In DNA form, the CDR3 reads TGTGCCAGCAGTAACGCAGCGTCCTACGAGCAGTACTTC. The rearrangement joins TRBV12-3 or TRBV12-4 to TRBJ2-7; D remains unclear. This CDR3 is built from 13 residues. The V end lost 5 bases, the J end lost 1 base, and 9 bases lay between the germline ends.

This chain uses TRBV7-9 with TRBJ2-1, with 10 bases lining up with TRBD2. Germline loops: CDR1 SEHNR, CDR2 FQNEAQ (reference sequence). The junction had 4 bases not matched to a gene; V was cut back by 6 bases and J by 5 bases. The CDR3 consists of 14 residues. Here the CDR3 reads CASRRTSGNNEQFF. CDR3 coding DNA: TGTGCCAGCAGGAGGACTAGCGGCAACAATGAGCAGTTCTTC.

This CDR3 is CASSWGDRDPYEQYF. CDR3 DNA sequence: TGCGCCAGCAGCTGGGGGGACAGGGACCCCTACGAGCAGTACTTC. V gene TRBV5-1 combines with J gene TRBJ2-7, with 9 bases that match TRBD1. Trimming cost V 3 bases and J 2 bases; bases outside gene matches: 6. The CDR3 has 15 residues. CDR1 is SGHRS and CDR2 is YFSETQ in the germline V gene.

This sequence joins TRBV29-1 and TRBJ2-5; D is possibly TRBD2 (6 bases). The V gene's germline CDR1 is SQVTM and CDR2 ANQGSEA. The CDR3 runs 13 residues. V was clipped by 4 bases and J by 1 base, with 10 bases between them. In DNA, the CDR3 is TGCAGCGTTGTTGGACTACTCCAAGAGACCCAGTACTTC. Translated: CSVVGLLQETQYF. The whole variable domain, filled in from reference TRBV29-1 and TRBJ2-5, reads SAVISQKPSRDICQRGTSLTIQCQVDSQVTMMFWYRQQPGQSLTLIATANQGSEATYESGFVIDKFPISRPNLTFSTLTVSNMSPEDSSIYLCSVVGLLQETQYFGPGTRLLVL.

Written as DNA, the CDR3 is TGTGCCTGGACTTTTGGGGGGGCAGATGAAAAACTGTTTTTT. It is translated as CAWTFGGADEKLFF. This chain links TRBV30 with TRBJ1-4; D is possibly TRBD1 (6 bases). The V end was cut by 4 bases, the J end by 6 bases, with 15 bases between. CDR1 and CDR2 (germline): GTSNPN, SVGIG (reference sequence). This CDR3 region has 14 residues.

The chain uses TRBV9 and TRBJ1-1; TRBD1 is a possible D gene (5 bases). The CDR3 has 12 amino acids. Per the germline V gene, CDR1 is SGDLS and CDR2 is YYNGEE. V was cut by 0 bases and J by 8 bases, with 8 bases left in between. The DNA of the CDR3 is TGTGCCAGCAGCGTAGTTAACAGGGAAGCTTTCTTT. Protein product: CASSVVNREAFF. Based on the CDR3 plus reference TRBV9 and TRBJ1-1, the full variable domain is DSGVTQTPKHLITATGQRVTLRCSPRSGDLSVYWYQQSLDQGLQFLIQYYNGEERAKGNILERFSAQQFPDLHSELNLSSLELGDSALYFCASSVVNREAFFGQGTRLTVV.

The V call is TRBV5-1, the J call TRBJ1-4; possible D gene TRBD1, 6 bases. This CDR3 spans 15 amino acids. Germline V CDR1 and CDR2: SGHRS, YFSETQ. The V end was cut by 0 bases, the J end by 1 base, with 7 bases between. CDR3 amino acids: CASSLVQGTNEKLFF. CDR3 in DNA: TGCGCCAGCAGCTTGGTACAGGGAACTAATGAAAAACTGTTTTTT. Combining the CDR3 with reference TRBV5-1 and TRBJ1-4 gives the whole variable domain KAGVTQTPRYLIKTRGQQVTLSCSPISGHRSVSWYQQTPGQGLQFLFEYFSETQRNKGNFPGRFSGRQFSNSRSEMNVSTLELGDSALYLCASSLVQGTNEKLFFGSGTQLSVL.